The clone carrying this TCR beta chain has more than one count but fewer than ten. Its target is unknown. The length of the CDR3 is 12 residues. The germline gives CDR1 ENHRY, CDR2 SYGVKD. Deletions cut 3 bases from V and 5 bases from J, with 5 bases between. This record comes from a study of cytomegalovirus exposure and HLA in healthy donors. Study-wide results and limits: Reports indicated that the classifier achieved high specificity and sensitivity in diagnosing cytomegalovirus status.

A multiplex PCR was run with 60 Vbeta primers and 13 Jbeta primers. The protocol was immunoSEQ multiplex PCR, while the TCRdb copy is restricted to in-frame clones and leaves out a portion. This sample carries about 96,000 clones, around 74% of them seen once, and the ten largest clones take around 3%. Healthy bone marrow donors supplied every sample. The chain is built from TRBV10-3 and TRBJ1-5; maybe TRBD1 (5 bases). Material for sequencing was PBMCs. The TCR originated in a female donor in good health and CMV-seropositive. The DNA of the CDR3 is TGTGCCATCAGTGAAGGGGATCAGCCCCAGCATTTT. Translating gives CAISEGDQPQHF.